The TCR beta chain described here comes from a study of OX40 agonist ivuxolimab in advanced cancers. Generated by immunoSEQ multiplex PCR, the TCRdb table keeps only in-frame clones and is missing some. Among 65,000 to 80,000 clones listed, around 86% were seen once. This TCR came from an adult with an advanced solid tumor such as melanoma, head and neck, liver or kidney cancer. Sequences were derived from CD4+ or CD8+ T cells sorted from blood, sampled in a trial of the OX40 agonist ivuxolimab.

The CDR3 bases are TGCGCCAGCAGCTTGGTGGTAGGCCCAGATTCACCCCTCCACTTT. This sequence encodes CASSLVVGPDSPLHF. The chain carries TRBV5-1 and TRBJ1-6; no firm D call. Trimming stripped 0 bases from V and 8 bases from J, with 12 bases between. CDR3 length equals 15 residues. Germline CDR1 and CDR2: SGHRS and YFSETQ.